Listed here are 3 T cell receptor beta chains from one sample, sequenced in a study of Ad26.COV2.S vaccination and SARS-CoV-2 variants. Documented treatment: around 19 received Ad26.COV2.S at low or high dose, single or two shots; several received placebo; per-sample allocation not given. Sample collection was performed on day 63 after the first vaccine or placebo injection. Assay used: immunoSEQ multiplex PCR; TCRdb lists only in-frame clones, some missing. The table has approximately 340,000 clones, approximately 84% seen once. Sequencing was performed on peripheral blood, taken in a trial of Ad26.COV2.S vaccine versus placebo. The receptors were gathered from a person aged 18-65 years who received the Ad26.COV2.S COVID-19 vaccine or a placebo.

A remark on this clone: Sequence at one end of the junction differs from germline and may be a read error. The V and J genes are TRBV10-1 and TRBJ2-1; TRBD1 matches at 8 bases. This CDR3 region has 15 residues. Germline CDR1 and CDR2: WNHNN and SYGVQD (reference sequence). The CDR3 region has the DNA TGCGCCAGCAGCGAGTCCCTGGACAGGGTCAATGAGCAGTTCTTC. This gives the protein CASSESLDRVNEQFF.

The CDR3 region has the DNA TGTGCCTGGAGTCCCCAAGGGACATTCGAACGAGCTAACTATGGCTACACCTTC. The encoded protein is CAWSPQGTFERANYGYTF. The genes are TRBV30 and TRBJ1-2, with D tentatively TRBD1 (6 bases). The length of the CDR3 is 18 residues. Germline CDR1 reads GTSNPN; CDR2 reads SVGIG (reference sequence). The germline V and J ends were trimmed by 2 bases and 0 bases, with 22 bases remaining between them.

The rearrangement links TRBV6-5 to TRBJ2-2; 7 positions agree with TRBD1. The junction had 1 base not matched to a gene; V was cut back by 6 bases and J by 6 bases. The CDR3 has 12 residues. Germline CDR1 reads MNHEY; CDR2 reads SVGAGI. DNA for the CDR3: TGTGCCAGCAGGGGGACAGCCGGGGAGCTGTTTTTT. It translates to CASRGTAGELFF.